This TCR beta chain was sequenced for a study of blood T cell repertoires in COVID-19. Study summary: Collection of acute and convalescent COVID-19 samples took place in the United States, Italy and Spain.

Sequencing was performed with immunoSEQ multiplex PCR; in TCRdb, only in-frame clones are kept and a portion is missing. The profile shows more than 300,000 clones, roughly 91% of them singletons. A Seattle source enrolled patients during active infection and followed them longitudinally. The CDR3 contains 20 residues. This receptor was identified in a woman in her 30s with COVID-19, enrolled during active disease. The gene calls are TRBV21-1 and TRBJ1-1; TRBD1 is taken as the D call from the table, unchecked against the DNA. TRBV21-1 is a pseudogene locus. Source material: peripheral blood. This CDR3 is CASNTPSETGPPEKGTEAFF. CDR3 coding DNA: TGTGCCAGCAACACCCCAAGCGAGACAGGTCCCCCCGAAAAAGGGACTGAAGCTTTCTTT.